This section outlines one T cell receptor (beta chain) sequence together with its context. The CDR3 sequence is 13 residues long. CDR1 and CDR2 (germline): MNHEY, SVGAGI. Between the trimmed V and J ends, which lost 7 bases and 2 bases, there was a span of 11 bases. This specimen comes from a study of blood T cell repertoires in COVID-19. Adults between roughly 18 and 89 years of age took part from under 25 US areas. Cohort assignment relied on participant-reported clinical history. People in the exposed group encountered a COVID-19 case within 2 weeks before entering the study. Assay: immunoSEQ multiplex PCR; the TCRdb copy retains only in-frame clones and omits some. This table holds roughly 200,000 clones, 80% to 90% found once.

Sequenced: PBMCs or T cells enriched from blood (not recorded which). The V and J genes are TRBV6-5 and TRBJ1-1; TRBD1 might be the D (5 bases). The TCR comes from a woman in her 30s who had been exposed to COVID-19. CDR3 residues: CASTGLRNTEAFF. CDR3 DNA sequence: TGTGCCAGCACGGGACTTAGAAACACTGAAGCTTTCTTT.